This TCR beta chain was recovered during a study of blood T cell repertoires in COVID-19. On the study more broadly: Material from acute and convalescent COVID-19 was sourced from the United States, Italy and Spain.

Some clones are missing from TCRdb's copy, which holds only in-frame ones; the method was immunoSEQ multiplex PCR. The data hold over 400,000 clones, with 70% to 90% observed a single time. V was shortened by 0 bases and J by 2 bases, with 12 bases between the two germline ends. Germline V gives CDR1 WNHNN, CDR2 SYGVQD (reference sequence). CDR3 length: 16 amino acids. Sequencing input: peripheral blood. The receptor comes from a woman between 25 and 40 years old with active or convalescent COVID-19. The rearrangement joins TRBV10-1 to TRBJ2-3, with D uncertain. CDR3 loop: CASSESRKANTDTQYF. The CDR3, as DNA: TGCGCCAGCAGTGAGTCACGAAAAGCGAACACAGATACGCAGTATTTT.